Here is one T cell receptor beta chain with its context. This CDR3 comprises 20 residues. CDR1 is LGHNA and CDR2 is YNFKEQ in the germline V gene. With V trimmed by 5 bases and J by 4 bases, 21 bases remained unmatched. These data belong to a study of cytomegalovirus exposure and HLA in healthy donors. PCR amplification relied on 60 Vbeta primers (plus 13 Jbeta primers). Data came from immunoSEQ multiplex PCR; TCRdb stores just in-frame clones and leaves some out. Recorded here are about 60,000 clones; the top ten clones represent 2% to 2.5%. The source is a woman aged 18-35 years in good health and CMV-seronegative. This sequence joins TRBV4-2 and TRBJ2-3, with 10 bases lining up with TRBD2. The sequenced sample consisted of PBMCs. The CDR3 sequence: CASSYSSGGAEDGRADTQYF. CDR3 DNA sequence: TGTGCCAGCAGCTATTCCAGCGGGGGGGCCGAAGATGGTCGCGCAGATACGCAGTATTTT.